These T cell receptor beta chains were read from a single sample in a study of cytomegalovirus exposure and HLA in healthy donors. Only in-frame clones appear in the TCRdb table, and some are missing; sequencing was by immunoSEQ multiplex PCR. The sample shows about 270,000 clones, 70% to 90% of them seen only once. The sample was PBMCs. The source of these receptors is a man aged 40-49 years in good health and CMV-seropositive. CDR3s include the opening cysteine and the closing phenylalanine or tryptophan. A D gene is named only where the DNA matches it firmly. Where a row states a size, it is once, few, many or the class of an expanded clone; other rows omit it.

>TRBV28|NA|NA|TRBJ1-1
TGTGCCAGCAGTGTAGCCCAAACTGGCACTGAAGCTTTCTTT
CASSVAQTGTEAFF
>TRBV6-5|NA|NA|TRBJ1-1
TGTGCCAGCAGTTACAGCAGGGGCTACACTGAAGCTTTCTTT
CASSYSRGYTEAFF
>TRBV19|NA|TRBD1|TRBJ1-5
TGTGCCAGTAGTGCCAGGGGACAGGGAAGTCAGCCCCAGCATTTT
CASSARGQGSQPQHF
>TRBV28|NA|NA|TRBJ2-5
TGTGCCAGCAGTTTTGTAGGGGAAGAGACCCAGTACTTC
CASSFVGEETQYF
>TRBV2|NA|NA|TRBJ1-5
TGTGCCAGCAGCGGTCCCTCGCGACGGGTTGAGCCCCAGCATTTT
CASSGPSRRVEPQHF
>TRBV7-9|NA|TRBD2|TRBJ2-1
TGTGCCAGCAGCTTAGTGTGGACTAGCGGCAATGAGCAGTTCTTC
CASSLVWTSGNEQFF
>TRBV10-3|NA|TRBD2|TRBJ2-5
TGTGCCATCAATAAGGTAGCGGGAAAGGAGACCCAGTACTTC
CAINKVAGKETQYF
>TRBV4-3|NA|TRBD2|TRBJ2-1
TGCGCCAGCAGCCAAGGTCCCCAGCGGGAGGGCCTAGCTGGTGAGCAGTTCTTC
CASSQGPQREGLAGEQFF
>TRBV7-7|NA|NA|TRBJ2-1
TGTGCTAGCAGCTTATCCAGCTACAATGAGCAGTTCTTC
CASSLSSYNEQFF
>TRBV27|NA|TRBD1|TRBJ1-2
TGTGCCAGCAGTTTAACCGGACAGGGAGGTTCGCGTGGCTACACCTTC
CASSLTGQGGSRGYTF
>TRBV11-3|NA|NA|TRBJ2-2
TGTGCCAGCAGCTTCGGGCAGGGCCGGCTCTCGAACACCGGGGAGCTGTTTTTT
CASSFGQGRLSNTGELFF
>TRBV2|NA|NA|TRBJ1-1
TGTGCCAGCAGTTTGACAGAGAAAGCTTTCTTT
CASSLTEKAFF
>TRBV29-1|few|TRBD2|TRBJ2-7
TGCAGCGTTGTGTGGGAGGGCTCCTACGAGCAGTACTTC
CSVVWEGSYEQYF
>TRBV19|NA|TRBD1|TRBJ1-5
TGTGCCAGTAGTATAGTCGTAGGGACAGTTTATAGCAATCAGCCCCAGCATTTT
CASSIVVGTVYSNQPQHF
>TRBV6-5|NA|NA|TRBJ2-7
TGTGCCAGCAGTCCCAGGCGCGACAGAACCTACGAGCAGTACTTC
CASSPRRDRTYEQYF
>TRBV5-1|NA|TRBD2|TRBJ2-1
TGCGCCAGCAGCTTGGATAGCGGGAGTAGGGCCTACAATGAGCAGTTCTTC
CASSLDSGSRAYNEQFF
>TRBV7-9|few|TRBD1|TRBJ2-3
TGTTCCAGCAGCTTCCTTCAGGGGGTCCATACGCAGTATTTT
CSSSFLQGVHTQYF
>TRBV7-9|NA|TRBD1|TRBJ2-7
TGTGCCAGCAGCCCCCGGGACAGAAACTCCTACGAGCAGTACTTC
CASSPRDRNSYEQYF